This T cell receptor beta chain is from a study of blood T cell repertoires in COVID-19. Study overall: The cDNA or gDNA used as material had been derived from T cells, B-cell-depleted T cells, or PBMCs.

Living in 20 to 30 US areas, the participants were between roughly 18 and 90 years of age. Repertoires were generated with immunoSEQ multiplex PCR, while TCRdb's copy carries only in-frame clones and drops some. Of around 180,000 clones in the sample, roughly nine tenths were seen once. V lost 3 bases to trimming and J lost 8 bases; unmatched junction nucleotides: 15. CDR3 length equals 16 residues. Germline CDR1 SGHDN, CDR2 FVKESK. This sequence joins TRBV14 and TRBJ2-7; 8 bases line up with TRBD2. The TCR was taken from a woman aged 40 to 50 with acute COVID-19. The sequenced sample consisted of PBMCs or T cells enriched from blood (not recorded which). CDR3 in amino acids: CASSQVGGTLSGKQYF. CDR3 bases: TGTGCCAGCAGCCAGGTAGGCGGGACACTTAGCGGGAAGCAGTACTTC. The variable domain in full, with the rest retrieved from reference TRBV14 and TRBJ2-7, is EAGVTQFPSHSVIEKGQTVTLRCDPISGHDNLYWYRRVMGKEIKFLLHFVKESKQDESGMPNNRFLAERTGGTYSTLKVQPAELEDSGVYFCASSQVGGTLSGKQYFGPGTRLTVT.